This T cell receptor (beta chain) was sequenced during a study of blood T cell repertoires in COVID-19. Looking at the study overall: Sample material is recorded as cDNA or gDNA derived from T cells, B-cell-depleted T cells, or PBMCs.

Adults between roughly 18 and 89 years of age took part from under 30 US areas. Sequencing was performed with immunoSEQ multiplex PCR; in TCRdb, only in-frame clones are kept and a portion is missing. The table lists roughly 430,000 clones, approximately 88% of them singletons. Sequenced material: PBMCs or T cells enriched from blood (not recorded which). The TCR sequence derives from a woman aged 35 to 49 with acute COVID-19.

The CDR3 DNA is TGTGCCAGCAGACCATCCGGGACAGGGGGGACCGGGGAGCTGTTTTTT. It codes for CASRPSGTGGTGELFF. This chain connects TRBV28 to TRBJ2-2; 11 bases map to TRBD1. With V trimmed by 6 bases and J by 5 bases, 8 bases remained unmatched. The length of the CDR3 is 16 residues. The germline V gene has CDR1 MDHEN and CDR2 SYDVKM.